A selection of T cell receptor beta chains follows, all from one sample in a study of brain T cells in children with intractable seizures. Assay used: immunoSEQ multiplex PCR; TCRdb lists only in-frame clones, some missing. Of about 320,000 clones listed, approximately 93% are singletons. Material: peripheral blood, obtained approximately 5 months after surgery. These receptors were obtained from a boy in the first two years of life with tuberous sclerosis and intractable seizures. Each CDR3 is given with its conserved first and last residue. The D gene is left open where the match is weak. Clone size appears in some rows only: once, few, many, or a class for an expanded clone.

clone_size j_call d_call cdr3_length v_call cdr3_aa cdr3_nt
once TRBJ2-3 TRBD1 14 TRBV25-1 CASSEQGVADTQYF TGTGCCAGCAGTGAACAGGGGGTCGCAGATACGCAGTATTTT
- TRBJ1-1 - 13 TRBV27 CASSLQGPSEAFF TGTGCCAGCAGTTTGCAGGGCCCCTCTGAAGCTTTCTTT
- TRBJ2-2 TRBD2 16 TRBV7-2 CASSLAGGTNTGELFF TGTGCCAGCAGCTTAGCCGGGGGGACGAACACCGGGGAGCTGTTTTTT
- TRBJ1-1 - 13 TRBV5-4 CASSRGQNTEAFF TGTGCCAGCAGCCGAGGACAGAACACTGAAGCTTTCTTT
- TRBJ2-1 TRBD2 17 TRBV11-3 CASSHITSGSSYNEQFF TGTGCCAGCAGCCATATAACTAGCGGGAGCTCCTACAATGAGCAGTTCTTC
- TRBJ1-5 - 15 TRBV6-8 CASSYRDGSNQPQHF TGTGCCAGCAGTTACCGGGACGGTAGCAATCAGCCCCAGCATTTT
- TRBJ1-2 TRBD1 14 TRBV7-9 CASSLGTANYGYTF TGTGCCAGCAGCTTGGGGACAGCCAACTATGGCTACACCTTC
- TRBJ2-1 TRBD2 16 TRBV4-2 CASSQDRSRGSNEQFF TGTGCCAGCAGCCAAGATCGGTCTCGCGGGAGTAATGAGCAGTTCTTC
- TRBJ2-1 TRBD2 18 TRBV11-2 CASSLGIGGGDYYNEQFF TGTGCCAGCAGCCTAGGGATAGGCGGGGGGGATTACTACAATGAGCAGTTCTTC
- TRBJ2-1 TRBD2 16 TRBV4-2 CASSQRLAATYNEQFF TGTGCCAGCAGCCAGCGACTAGCGGCCACATACAATGAGCAGTTCTTC
- TRBJ2-3 - 13 TRBV9 CASGDSYTDTQYF TGTGCCAGCGGGGACTCATACACAGATACGCAGTATTTT
- TRBJ2-3 TRBD2 15 TRBV6-5 CASRDGTSGTDTQYF TGTGCCAGCAGAGACGGGACTAGCGGCACAGATACGCAGTATTTT
- TRBJ2-1 - 13 TRBV6-2/TRBV6-3 CASSYGGEREQFF TGTGCCAGCAGTTATGGCGGAGAGCGGGAGCAGTTCTTC
- TRBJ1-6 - 14 TRBV11-3 CASSLDLRNSPLHF TGTGCCAGCAGCTTAGATCTGAGAAATTCACCCCTCCACTTT
- TRBJ2-7 - 14 TRBV19 CASSATAPTYEQYF TGTGCCAGTAGTGCGACAGCCCCTACCTACGAGCAGTACTTC
- TRBJ2-3 - 16 TRBV7-2 CASSLEGGGLSDTQYF TGTGCCAGCAGCTTAGAAGGGGGGGGCCTGTCAGATACGCAGTATTTT
- TRBJ2-7 TRBD2 14 TRBV2 CASNWASGYYEQYF TGTGCCAGCAATTGGGCTAGCGGATACTACGAGCAGTACTTC
- TRBJ2-3 - 14 TRBV9 CASSPQTVTDTQYF TGTGCCAGCAGCCCCCAGACAGTAACAGATACGCAGTATTTT
- TRBJ2-5 TRBD2 14 TRBV6-4 CASSGLAGEETQYF TGTGCCAGCAGTGGACTAGCGGGAGAAGAGACCCAGTACTTC
- TRBJ2-5 - 13 TRBV29-1 CSVVGQLRETQYF TGCAGCGTTGTAGGACAGCTAAGAGAGACCCAGTACTTC
- TRBJ1-5 - 17 TRBV18 CASSPKLRIGANQPQHF TGTGCCAGCTCACCAAAGCTTAGGATTGGGGCCAATCAGCCCCAGCATTTT
- TRBJ2-7 TRBD1 15 TRBV6-1 CASSEWDRGPYEQYF TGTGCCAGCAGTGAATGGGACAGGGGGCCCTACGAGCAGTACTTC
- TRBJ2-1 - 15 TRBV7-9 CASSLGGASYNEQFF TGTGCCAGCAGCTTAGGGGGGGCGTCCTACAATGAGCAGTTCTTC
- TRBJ2-7 - 13 TRBV27 CASSYGTPYEQYF TGTGCCAGCAGTTACGGGACCCCCTACGAGCAGTACTTC
- TRBJ1-2 - 14 TRBV19 CASSMGVTNYGYTF TGTGCCAGTAGTATGGGGGTAACTAACTATGGCTACACCTTC
- TRBJ1-4 - 16 TRBV18 CASSSGTDFTNEKLFF TGTGCCAGCTCATCCGGGACCGATTTCACTAATGAAAAACTGTTTTTT
- TRBJ1-1 - 15 TRBV2 CASHLLSPGSTEAFF TGTGCCAGCCACCTATTATCTCCAGGGAGCACTGAAGCTTTCTTT
- TRBJ2-2 - 14 TRBV5-6 CASSLDKGLGELFF TGTGCCAGCAGCTTGGACAAAGGCCTCGGGGAGCTGTTTTTT
once TRBJ1-1 - 12 TRBV6-5 CASINGGFEAFF TGTGCCAGCATTAACGGGGGGTTTGAAGCTTTCTTT
- TRBJ1-2 - 14 TRBV29-1 CSVGSQISNYGYTF TGCAGCGTAGGGTCACAGATTTCTAACTATGGCTACACCTTC
- TRBJ2-7 TRBD2 17 TRBV7-6 CASSFGAGTSGSYEQYF TGTGCCAGCAGCTTTGGGGCCGGGACTAGCGGCTCCTACGAGCAGTACTTC
- TRBJ1-2 - 14 TRBV19 CASSASRRDGGYTF TGTGCCAGTAGTGCCTCCCGCAGGGATGGGGGCTACACCTTC
- TRBJ1-2 - 13 TRBV7-6 CASSLAAEGGYTF TGTGCCAGCAGCTTAGCGGCCGAGGGTGGCTACACCTTC
- TRBJ2-1 - 16 TRBV4-2 CASSQGWGTAHNEQFF TGTGCCAGCAGCCAAGGGTGGGGGACCGCTCACAATGAGCAGTTCTTC
- TRBJ2-5 - 14 TRBV7-9 CASSLIGSPETQYF TGTGCCAGCAGCTTAATTGGGTCTCCAGAGACCCAGTACTTC
- TRBJ1-3 - 15 TRBV20-1 CSASTPGRTGNTIYF TGCAGTGCTAGTACCCCAGGCAGGACTGGAAACACCATATATTTT
- TRBJ1-6 - 15 TRBV7-2 CASSPPTSYNSPLHF TGTGCCAGCAGCCCACCAACCTCCTATAATTCACCCCTCCACTTT
- TRBJ1-2 - 13 TRBV6-5 CASRGGGNYGYTF TGTGCCAGCCGGGGCGGCGGGAACTATGGCTACACCTTC
- TRBJ1-5 - 14 TRBV12-5 CASGWGDTNQPQHF TGTGCTAGTGGTTGGGGGGACACCAATCAGCCCCAGCATTTT
- TRBJ1-5 - 15 TRBV28 CASSDMGGGNQPQHF TGTGCCAGCAGCGACATGGGAGGCGGCAATCAGCCCCAGCATTTT
- TRBJ2-1 TRBD1 15 TRBV19 CASSRGQGPYNEQFF TGTGCCAGTAGTCGAGGACAGGGACCCTACAATGAGCAGTTCTTC
- TRBJ2-1 - 14 TRBV3-1/TRBV3-2 CASSLRGGSNEQFF TGTGCCAGCAGCCTTCGAGGTGGGAGTAATGAGCAGTTCTTC